The clone carrying this T cell receptor (beta chain) occurred many times. The sample originates from a study of blood T cell repertoires in COVID-19. Background on the study: Both acute and convalescent COVID-19 samples were obtained from the United States, Italy and Spain. Nucleic acid was either cDNA or gDNA, and it came from T cells, B-cell-depleted T cells, or PBMCs.

The table came from immunoSEQ multiplex PCR; TCRdb's copy has only in-frame clones and leaves some out. This sample has roughly 220,000 clones, with more than 75% found just once. This CDR3 comprises 14 residues. Trimming removed 6 bases from V and 2 bases from J; junction bases left unmatched: 3. Germline V CDR1 and CDR2: SNHLY, FYNNEI. The participants were between about 18 and 90 years old and came from some 25 US areas. Participant-reported clinical history was the basis for cohort assignment. V usage is TRBV2 and J usage is TRBJ1-2; 10 bases agree with TRBD1. Sequencing used PBMCs or T cells enriched from blood (not recorded which). The source is a man aged 25 to 45 with acute COVID-19. CDR3 residues: CASREGQGNYGYTF. The CDR3 bases are TGTGCCAGCAGGGAGGGACAGGGGAACTATGGCTACACCTTC.